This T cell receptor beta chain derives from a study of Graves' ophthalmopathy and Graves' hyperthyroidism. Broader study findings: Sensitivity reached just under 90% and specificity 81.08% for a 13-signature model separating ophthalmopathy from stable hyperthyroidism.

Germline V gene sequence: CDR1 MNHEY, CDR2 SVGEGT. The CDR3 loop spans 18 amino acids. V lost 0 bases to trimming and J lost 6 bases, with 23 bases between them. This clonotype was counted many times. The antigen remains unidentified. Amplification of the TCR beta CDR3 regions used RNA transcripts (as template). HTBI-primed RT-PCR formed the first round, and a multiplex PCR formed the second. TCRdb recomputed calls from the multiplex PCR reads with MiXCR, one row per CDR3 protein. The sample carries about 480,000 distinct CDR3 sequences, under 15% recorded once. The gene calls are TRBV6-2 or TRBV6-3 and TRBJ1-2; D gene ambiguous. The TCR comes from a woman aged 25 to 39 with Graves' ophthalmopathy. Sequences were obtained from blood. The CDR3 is CASSYSGFERIRSDGYTF. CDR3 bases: TGTGCCAGCAGTTACTCTGGATTCGAACGGATTCGCTCGGATGGCTACACCTTC.